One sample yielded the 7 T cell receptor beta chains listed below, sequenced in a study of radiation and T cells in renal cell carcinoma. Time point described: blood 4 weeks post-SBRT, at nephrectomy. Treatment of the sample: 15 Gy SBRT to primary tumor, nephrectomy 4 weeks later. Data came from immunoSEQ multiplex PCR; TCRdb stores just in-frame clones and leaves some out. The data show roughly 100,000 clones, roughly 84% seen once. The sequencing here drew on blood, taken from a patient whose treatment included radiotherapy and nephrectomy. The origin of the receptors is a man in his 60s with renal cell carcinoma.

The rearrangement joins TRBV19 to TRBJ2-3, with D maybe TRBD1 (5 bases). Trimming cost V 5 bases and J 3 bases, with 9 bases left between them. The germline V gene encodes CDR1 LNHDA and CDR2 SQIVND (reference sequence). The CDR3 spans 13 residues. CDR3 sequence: CASSPPGTDTQYF. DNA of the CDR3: TGTGCCAGTAGTCCCCCAGGGACAGATACGCAGTATTTT.

This CDR3 reads CARSPTGNTIYF. As DNA, the CDR3 is TGTGCCCGCAGCCCTACTGGAAACACCATATATTTT. The chain recombines TRBV30 with TRBJ1-3; D call uncertain. The V gene's germline CDR1 is GTSNPN and CDR2 SVGIG (reference sequence). CDR3 length: 12 amino acids. The V gene lost 8 bases and the J gene lost 2 bases, with 10 bases spanning the gap.

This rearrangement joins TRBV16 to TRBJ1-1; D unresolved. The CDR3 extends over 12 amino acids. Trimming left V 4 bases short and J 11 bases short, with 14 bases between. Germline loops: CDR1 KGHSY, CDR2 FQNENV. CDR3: CASSPATQRAFF. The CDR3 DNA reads TGTGCCAGCAGCCCTGCGACCCAGAGGGCTTTCTTT. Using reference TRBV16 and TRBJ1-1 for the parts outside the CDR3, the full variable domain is GEEVAQTPKHLVRGEGQKAKLYCAPIKGHSYVFWYQQVLKNEFKFLISFQNENVFDETGMPKERFSAKCLPNSPCSLEIQATKLEDSAVYFCASSPATQRAFFGQGTRLTVV.

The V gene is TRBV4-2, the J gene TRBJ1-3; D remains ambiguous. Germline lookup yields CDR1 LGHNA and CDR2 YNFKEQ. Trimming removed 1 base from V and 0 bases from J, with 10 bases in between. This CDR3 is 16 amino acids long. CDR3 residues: CASSQGLTVSGNTIYF. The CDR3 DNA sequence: TGTGCCAGCAGCCAAGGTCTGACGGTCTCTGGAAACACCATATATTTT.

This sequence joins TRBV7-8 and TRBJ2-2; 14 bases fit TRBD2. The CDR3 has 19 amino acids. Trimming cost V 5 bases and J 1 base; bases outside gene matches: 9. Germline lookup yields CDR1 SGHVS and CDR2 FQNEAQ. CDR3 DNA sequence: TGTGCCAGCAGCGATGGGACTAGCGGGAGTAGGGTGAACACCGGGGAGCTGTTTTTT. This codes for CASSDGTSGSRVNTGELFF. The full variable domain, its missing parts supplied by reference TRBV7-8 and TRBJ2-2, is GAGVSQSPRYKVAKRGQDVALRCDPISGHVSLFWYQQALGQGPEFLTYFQNEAQLDKSGLPSDRFFAERPEGSVSTLKIQRTQQEDSAVYLCASSDGTSGSRVNTGELFFGEGSRLTVL.

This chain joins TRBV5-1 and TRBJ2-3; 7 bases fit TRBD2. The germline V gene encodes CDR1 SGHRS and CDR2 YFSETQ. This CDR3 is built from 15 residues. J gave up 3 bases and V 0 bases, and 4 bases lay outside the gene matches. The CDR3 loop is CASSLAGGWTDTQYF. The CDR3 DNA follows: TGCGCCAGCAGCTTGGCGGGAGGATGGACAGATACGCAGTATTTT.

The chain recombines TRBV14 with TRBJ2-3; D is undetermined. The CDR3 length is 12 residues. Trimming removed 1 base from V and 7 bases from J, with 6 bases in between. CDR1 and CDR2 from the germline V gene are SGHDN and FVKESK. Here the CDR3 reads CASSQVAYTQYF. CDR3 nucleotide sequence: TGTGCCAGCAGCCAAGTAGCATATACGCAGTATTTT.